The 11 T cell receptor beta chains below were found in one sample sequenced in a study of early T cells in non-severe SARS-CoV-2 infection. Via MiXCR, TCRdb re-called the 5' RACE reads, giving one row per CDR3 protein. The profile shows about 37,000 distinct CDR3 sequences, roughly 7.9% of them singletons. Sequencing used whole blood, obtained at baseline. The source of these receptors is an adult who was a healthcare worker with PCR-confirmed SARS-CoV-2 infection or an uninfected control (not recorded which).

This clonotype was detected a few times. This rearrangement joins TRBV5-1 to TRBJ2-7; the D is unclear. The ends were cut back, 0 bases at V and 6 bases at J, with 7 bases in the middle. Germline lookup yields CDR1 SGHRS and CDR2 YFSETQ. The CDR3 contains 12 residues. CDR3 nucleotides: TGCGCCAGCAGCTTGGCCAAGGGCGAGCAGTACTTC. The encoded protein is CASSLAKGEQYF.

This clonotype was recorded a few times. The chain carries TRBV20-1 and TRBJ2-7, with D tentatively TRBD1 (5 bases). V shed 4 bases and J shed 3 bases, with 10 bases lying between them. The length of the CDR3 is 12 residues. In germline, CDR1 is DFQATT, CDR2 SNEGSKA (reference sequence). Here the CDR3 DNA reads TGCAGTGCTATACAGCAGGGCTACGAGCAGTACTTC. Protein: CSAIQQGYEQYF.

The table lists this clonotype with many counts. V usage is TRBV18 and J usage is TRBJ1-5; the D is unclear. Germline CDR1 KGHSH, CDR2 LQKENI. This CDR3 has 14 residues. V gave up 4 bases and J gave up 0 bases, with 7 bases separating them. The CDR3 sequence is CASSQGYSNQPQHF. The CDR3 bases are TGTGCCAGCTCACAGGGTTATAGCAATCAGCCCCAGCATTTT.

This clonotype came up many times. V and J are TRBV5-1 and TRBJ2-1; D perhaps matches TRBD2 (7 bases). Trimming cost V 1 base and J 7 bases, with 21 bases left between them. Looked up from germline, CDR1 is SGHRS and CDR2 is YFSETQ. The CDR3 contains 17 residues. CDR3 DNA sequence: TGCGCCAGCAGCTTGTCCCCTCTGGGGGGGCCTCAGAATGAGCAGTTCTTC. As protein: CASSLSPLGGPQNEQFF.

This clonotype was seen at least ten times. The V gene is TRBV24-1, the J gene TRBJ2-3; weak D call: TRBD2 (5 bases). The CDR3 consists of 14 residues. The germline V gene has CDR1 KGHDR and CDR2 SFDVKD. Deletions cut 3 bases from V and 2 bases from J, with 8 bases between. Here the CDR3 DNA reads TGTGCCACCAGTGATCGCGGGTCCACAGATACGCAGTATTTT. As protein: CATSDRGSTDTQYF.

The sample holds many counts of this clonotype. The V and J genes are TRBV6-1 and TRBJ2-3, with 7 bases that match TRBD1. The germline CDR1 and CDR2 sequences are MNHNS and SASEGT. The CDR3 has 13 residues. V gave up 6 bases and J gave up 8 bases; unmatched junction bases: 8. In DNA, the CDR3 is TGTGCCAGCAGCGGGACAGTAAGGGGTACGCAGTATTTT. Translated, it gives CASSGTVRGTQYF.

This clonotype was detected a few times. The rearrangement links TRBV30 to TRBJ2-5, with TRBD2 matching 10 bases. The CDR3 is 15 amino acids. V lost 0 bases to trimming and J lost 4 bases; unmatched junction nucleotides: 5. Germline V gene data show CDR1 as GTSNPN and CDR2 as SVGIG (reference sequence). The DNA for the CDR3 is TGTGCCTGGAGTGTAAGGCTAGCGGGGGTAGAGACCCAGTACTTC. Translation: CAWSVRLAGVETQYF. Filled out from reference TRBV30 and TRBJ2-5, the complete variable domain reads SQTIHQWPATLVQPVGSPLSLECTVEGTSNPNLYWYRQAAGRGLQLLFYSVGIGQISSEVPQNLSASRPQDRQFILSSKKLLLSDSGFYLCAWSVRLAGVETQYFGPGTRLLVL.

The table lists this clonotype with a few counts. The chain employs TRBV11-2 and TRBJ2-7; D gene unclear. Trimming took off 2 bases at V and 2 bases at J, with 7 bases between the two ends. The length of the CDR3 is 13 residues. Looked up from germline, CDR1 is SGHAT and CDR2 is FQNNGV. CDR3 DNA: TGTGCCAGCAGCTTAAAGCTAACCTACGAGCAGTACTTC. It specifies CASSLKLTYEQYF.

This sequence joins TRBV6-1 and TRBJ2-7; no reliable D call. From germline, CDR1 is MNHNS and CDR2 SASEGT. V lost 1 base and J lost 2, with 9 bases in between. CDR3 length: 14 amino acids. In nucleotides, the CDR3 is TGTGCCAGCAGTGAAGGACCAATCACCTACGAGCAGTACTTC. The encoded protein is CASSEGPITYEQYF.

This clonotype was recorded many times. The chain uses TRBV6-5 and TRBJ2-2; possibly TRBD1 for D (6 bases). The CDR3 sequence is 15 residues long. Trimming took off 1 base at V and 2 bases at J, with 8 bases between the two ends. Germline loops: CDR1 MNHEY, CDR2 SVGAGI. The CDR3 DNA follows: TGTGCCAGCAGTTACTGGGGACAAAACACCGGGGAGCTGTTTTTT. This encodes CASSYWGQNTGELFF.

The chain recombines TRBV29-1 with TRBJ2-3; D uncertain. Trimming removed 7 bases at V and 0 bases at J, with 8 bases between. Germline loops: CDR1 SQVTM, CDR2 ANQGSEA. The CDR3 covers 12 residues. The CDR3 DNA reads as TGCAGCGGAACAGTGAGCACAGATACGCAGTATTTT. Amino acids: CSGTVSTDTQYF.